Listed below are T cell receptor beta chains from one sample, sequenced in a study of cytomegalovirus exposure and HLA in healthy donors. Profiling relied on immunoSEQ multiplex PCR, and the TCRdb table lists in-frame clones only, not all of them. This table holds approximately 190,000 clones, 81% found once. What was sequenced was PBMCs. Every receptor here comes from a man aged 35-49 years in good health and CMV-seropositive. Each CDR3 is given with its conserved first and last residue. The order of the fields is CDR3 protein, CDR3 DNA, J gene, D gene, clone size, V gene. D genes are given only for firm matches. Where a row states a size, it is once, few, many or the class of an expanded clone; other rows omit it.

CDR3 protein: CASSLGSEQFF; CDR3 DNA: TGTGCCAGCAGCTTGGGCAGTGAGCAGTTCTTC; J gene: TRBJ2-1; D gene: -; clone size: -; V gene: TRBV5-4
CDR3 protein: CASSSSGRAEEQYF; CDR3 DNA: TGTGCCAGCAGTTCTAGCGGGAGGGCCGAGGAGCAGTACTTC; J gene: TRBJ2-7; D gene: TRBD2; clone size: -; V gene: TRBV28
CDR3 protein: CASRLGGLHTEAFF; CDR3 DNA: TGTGCCAGCAGACTAGGAGGACTTCACACTGAAGCTTTCTTT; J gene: TRBJ1-1; D gene: -; clone size: few; V gene: TRBV7-2
CDR3 protein: CASSLDRGYGYTF; CDR3 DNA: TGTGCCAGCAGCTTAGACAGGGGGTATGGCTACACCTTC; J gene: TRBJ1-2; D gene: TRBD1; clone size: few; V gene: TRBV7-9
CDR3 protein: CASSKRTSTTGELFF; CDR3 DNA: TGTGCCAGCAGCAAACGGACTAGCACCACCGGGGAGCTGTTTTTT; J gene: TRBJ2-2; D gene: -; clone size: few; V gene: TRBV21-1
CDR3 protein: CASSGTSGYYNEQFF; CDR3 DNA: TGTGCCAGTAGCGGGACTAGCGGGTACTACAATGAGCAGTTCTTC; J gene: TRBJ2-1; D gene: TRBD2; clone size: once; V gene: TRBV19
CDR3 protein: CASSLAGVAEAFF; CDR3 DNA: TGTGCCAGCAGCTTAGCGGGGGTCGCTGAAGCTTTCTTT; J gene: TRBJ1-1; D gene: -; clone size: -; V gene: TRBV13
CDR3 protein: CASKKGLAGGSGELFF; CDR3 DNA: TGTGCCAGCAAAAAGGGACTAGCGGGAGGATCCGGGGAGCTGTTTTTT; J gene: TRBJ2-2; D gene: TRBD2; clone size: -; V gene: TRBV7-8
CDR3 protein: CASSYDRGGYEQYF; CDR3 DNA: TGTGCCAGCAGTTACGACAGGGGCGGGTACGAGCAGTACTTC; J gene: TRBJ2-7; D gene: TRBD1; clone size: -; V gene: TRBV6-5
CDR3 protein: CASSLGGAPDTQYF; CDR3 DNA: TGTGCCAGCAGCTTAGGTGGGGCGCCAGATACGCAGTATTTT; J gene: TRBJ2-3; D gene: -; clone size: -; V gene: TRBV7-2
CDR3 protein: CASKLGPQETQYF; CDR3 DNA: TGCGCCAGCAAACTAGGGCCCCAAGAGACCCAGTACTTC; J gene: TRBJ2-5; D gene: -; clone size: -; V gene: TRBV5-1
CDR3 protein: CASSFPPGQNTGELFF; CDR3 DNA: TGTGCCAGCAGCTTTCCTCCGGGACAGAACACCGGGGAGCTGTTTTTT; J gene: TRBJ2-2; D gene: -; clone size: -; V gene: TRBV5-4
CDR3 protein: CASGFEGAYGYTF; CDR3 DNA: TGTGCTAGTGGTTTTGAGGGGGCCTATGGCTACACCTTC; J gene: TRBJ1-2; D gene: TRBD1; clone size: -; V gene: TRBV12-5
CDR3 protein: CASSSTAGRSYGYTF; CDR3 DNA: TGTGCCAGCAGCTCGACGGCGGGACGGAGCTATGGCTACACCTTC; J gene: TRBJ1-2; D gene: -; clone size: -; V gene: TRBV7-2
CDR3 protein: CASSPRSGGETEAFF; CDR3 DNA: TGTGCCAGCTCACCCAGGAGTGGGGGGGAAACTGAAGCTTTCTTT; J gene: TRBJ1-1; D gene: -; clone size: -; V gene: TRBV18
CDR3 protein: CASRGGASYNEQFF; CDR3 DNA: TGTGCCAGCAGGGGGGGGGCATCCTACAATGAGCAGTTCTTC; J gene: TRBJ2-1; D gene: -; clone size: -; V gene: TRBV6-6
CDR3 protein: CARPQGSCYYGYTF; CDR3 DNA: TGTGCCAGACCACAGGGCAGCTGCTACTATGGCTACACCTTC; J gene: TRBJ1-2; D gene: -; clone size: -; V gene: TRBV5-3
CDR3 protein: CASSQATGLTYQETQYF; CDR3 DNA: TGTGCCAGCAGTCAAGCGACAGGGCTAACCTATCAAGAGACCCAGTACTTC; J gene: TRBJ2-5; D gene: TRBD1; clone size: -; V gene: TRBV7-9
CDR3 protein: CASGQGLAGDTQYF; CDR3 DNA: TGTGCTAGTGGACAGGGACTAGCGGGAGATACGCAGTATTTT; J gene: TRBJ2-3; D gene: TRBD2; clone size: -; V gene: TRBV12-5
CDR3 protein: CASSRSGTVEQYF; CDR3 DNA: TGTGCCAGCAGCAGATCCGGGACAGTCGAGCAGTACTTC; J gene: TRBJ2-7; D gene: TRBD1; clone size: few; V gene: TRBV28
CDR3 protein: CASSQLTSGNPSTDTQYF; CDR3 DNA: TGTGCCAGCAGCCAATTGACTAGCGGGAACCCTAGCACAGATACGCAGTATTTT; J gene: TRBJ2-3; D gene: TRBD2; clone size: -; V gene: TRBV4-2
CDR3 protein: CASSYSNPGGTYGYTF; CDR3 DNA: TGTGCCAGCAGTTACTCGAACCCAGGGGGGACCTATGGCTACACCTTC; J gene: TRBJ1-2; D gene: TRBD1; clone size: -; V gene: TRBV6-5
CDR3 protein: CASSIGGTKRGTGELFF; CDR3 DNA: TGTGCCAGTAGTATAGGGGGGACAAAGCGGGGCACCGGGGAGCTGTTTTTT; J gene: TRBJ2-2; D gene: -; clone size: -; V gene: TRBV19
CDR3 protein: CASSLVGSYEQYF; CDR3 DNA: TGTGCCAGCAGCTTGGTCGGCTCCTACGAGCAGTACTTC; J gene: TRBJ2-7; D gene: -; clone size: -; V gene: TRBV5-6
CDR3 protein: CASSLIIGQYGYTF; CDR3 DNA: TGTGCCAGCAGCCTGATTATAGGACAGTATGGCTACACCTTC; J gene: TRBJ1-2; D gene: -; clone size: -; V gene: TRBV21-1
CDR3 protein: CASSRDRVVTEAFF; CDR3 DNA: TGTGCCAGCAGTAGGGACAGGGTAGTCACTGAAGCTTTCTTT; J gene: TRBJ1-1; D gene: TRBD1; clone size: -; V gene: TRBV6-1
CDR3 protein: CASSLFAGAGANVLTF; CDR3 DNA: TGTGCCAGCAGCTTGTTTGCAGGGGCTGGGGCCAACGTCCTGACTTTC; J gene: TRBJ2-6; D gene: -; clone size: -; V gene: TRBV5-4
CDR3 protein: CASSVGTGNSNQPQHF; CDR3 DNA: TGTGCCAGCAGCGTAGGGACAGGGAATAGCAATCAGCCCCAGCATTTT; J gene: TRBJ1-5; D gene: TRBD1; clone size: -; V gene: TRBV9
CDR3 protein: CASSPQAGGNTDTQYF; CDR3 DNA: TGTGCCAGCAGCCCTCAAGCGGGGGGCAATACAGATACGCAGTATTTT; J gene: TRBJ2-3; D gene: TRBD2; clone size: -; V gene: TRBV7-9
CDR3 protein: CASSPGQGAAQREAFF; CDR3 DNA: TGCGCCAGCAGCCCCGGACAGGGGGCGGCCCAACGCGAAGCTTTCTTT; J gene: TRBJ1-1; D gene: TRBD1; clone size: -; V gene: TRBV4-1
CDR3 protein: CASRARESTDTQYF; CDR3 DNA: TGTGCCAGCAGGGCGCGGGAGAGCACAGATACGCAGTATTTT; J gene: TRBJ2-3; D gene: TRBD2; clone size: -; V gene: TRBV2
CDR3 protein: CAGSYSGNTIYF; CDR3 DNA: TGTGCCGGCAGTTACTCTGGAAACACCATATATTTT; J gene: TRBJ1-3; D gene: -; clone size: -; V gene: TRBV30
CDR3 protein: CASRNELNTEAFF; CDR3 DNA: TGTGCCAGCAGGAATGAGCTGAACACTGAAGCTTTCTTT; J gene: TRBJ1-1; D gene: -; clone size: -; V gene: TRBV27